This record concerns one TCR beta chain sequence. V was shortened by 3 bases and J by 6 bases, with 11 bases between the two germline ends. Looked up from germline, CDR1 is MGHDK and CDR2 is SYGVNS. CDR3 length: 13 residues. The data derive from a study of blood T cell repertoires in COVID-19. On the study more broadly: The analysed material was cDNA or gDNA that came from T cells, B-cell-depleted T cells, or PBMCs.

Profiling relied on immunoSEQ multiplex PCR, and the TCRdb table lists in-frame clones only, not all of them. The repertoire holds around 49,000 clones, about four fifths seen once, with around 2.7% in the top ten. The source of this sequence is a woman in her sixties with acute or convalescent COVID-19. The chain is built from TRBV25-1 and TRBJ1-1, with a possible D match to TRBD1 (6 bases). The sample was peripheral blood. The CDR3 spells CASSDPPGAEAFF. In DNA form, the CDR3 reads TGTGCCAGCAGTGACCCCCCAGGGGCTGAAGCTTTCTTT.